One sample yielded the 6 T cell receptor beta chains listed below, sequenced in a study of CD8 T cells in Susac syndrome. Reverse transcription of roughly 0.45 to 1 ug RNA was performed with random hexamers. TCRdb re-called the immunoSEQ multiplex PCR reads with MiXCR, one entry per CDR3 protein. The sample records some 140,000 distinct CDR3 sequences, roughly 89% being singletons. Sequencing was carried out using CD8+ T cells from PBMCs. The receptors shown here come from a human donor with multiple sclerosis.

This clonotype was seen once. The CDR3 nucleotides are TGTGCCAGCAGAAGGGACTTTTCTAATGAAAAACTGTTTTTT. Its translation: CASRRDFSNEKLFF. The chain combines TRBV27 with TRBJ1-4; tentatively, D is TRBD1 (5 bases). V was clipped by 6 bases and J by 3 bases, with 11 bases between them. The CDR3 covers 14 residues. Germline V gene lookup returns CDR1 MNHEY and CDR2 SMNVEV (reference sequence).

V is TRBV7-9 and J is TRBJ2-3; tentatively, D is TRBD2 (6 bases). Trimming removed 5 bases at V and 4 bases at J, with 19 bases between. CDR3 length equals 16 residues. Germline V gene sequence: CDR1 SEHNR, CDR2 FQNEAQ (reference sequence). The CDR3, as DNA: TGTGCCAGCAGCCCGTCGCCGAGGGAGGTGCCAGATACGCAGTATTTT. Translating it yields CASSPSPREVPDTQYF.

The chain couples TRBV5-4 to TRBJ2-3; D remains ambiguous. Germline V gene data show CDR1 as SGHNT and CDR2 as YYREEE (reference sequence). V was cut by 1 base and J by 1 base, with 4 bases left in between. The CDR3 covers 13 residues. The CDR3 nucleotides read TGTGCCAGCAGCTTGATGGGCACAGATACGCAGTATTTT. Translation gives CASSLMGTDTQYF. Combining the CDR3 with reference TRBV5-4 and TRBJ2-3 gives the whole variable domain ETGVTQSPTHLIKTRGQQVTLRCSSQSGHNTVSWYQQALGQGPQFIFQYYREEENGRGNFPPRFSGLQFPNYSSELNVNALELDDSALYLCASSLMGTDTQYFGPGTRLTVL.

The rearrangement links TRBV30 to TRBJ1-1; D is unresolved. Deletions cut 0 bases from V and 4 bases from J, with 9 bases between. The length of the CDR3 is 13 residues. CDR1 GTSNPN and CDR2 SVGIG come from the germline V gene (reference sequence). CDR3 nucleotides: TGTGCCTGGAGTGTATCCAGCCCCACTGAAGCTTTCTTT. Residues: CAWSVSSPTEAFF.

V gene TRBV3-1 combines with J gene TRBJ2-5; 12 bases match TRBD2. This CDR3 spans 17 amino acids. Per the germline V gene, CDR1 is LGHDT and CDR2 is YNNKEL (reference sequence). J lost 4 bases, V lost 0 bases, and 6 bases had no gene match. The CDR3 loop is CASSQDLEGLAGETQYF. The CDR3 DNA reads as TGTGCCAGCAGCCAAGATCTTGAGGGACTAGCGGGAGAGACCCAGTACTTC.

J is TRBJ1-1 and V is TRBV7-2, with D perhaps matching TRBD1 (5 bases). V shed 5 bases and J shed 6 bases, with 13 bases lying between them. The germline gives CDR1 SGHTA, CDR2 FQGNSA. There are 13 residues in the CDR3. The chain's CDR3 is CASSIFRGPEAFF. The CDR3 DNA reads as TGTGCCAGCAGCATTTTCCGGGGCCCTGAAGCTTTCTTT.